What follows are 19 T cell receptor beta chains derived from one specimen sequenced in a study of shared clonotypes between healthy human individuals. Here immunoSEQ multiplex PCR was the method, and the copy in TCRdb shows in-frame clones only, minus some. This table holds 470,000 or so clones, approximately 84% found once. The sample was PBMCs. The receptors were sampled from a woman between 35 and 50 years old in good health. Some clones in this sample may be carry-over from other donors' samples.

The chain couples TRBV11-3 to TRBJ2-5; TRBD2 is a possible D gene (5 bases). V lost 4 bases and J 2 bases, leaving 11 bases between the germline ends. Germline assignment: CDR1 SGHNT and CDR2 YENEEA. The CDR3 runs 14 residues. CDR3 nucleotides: TGTGCCAGCAGCTCCGGGATGGGGCAAGAGACCCAGTACTTC. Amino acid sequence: CASSSGMGQETQYF.

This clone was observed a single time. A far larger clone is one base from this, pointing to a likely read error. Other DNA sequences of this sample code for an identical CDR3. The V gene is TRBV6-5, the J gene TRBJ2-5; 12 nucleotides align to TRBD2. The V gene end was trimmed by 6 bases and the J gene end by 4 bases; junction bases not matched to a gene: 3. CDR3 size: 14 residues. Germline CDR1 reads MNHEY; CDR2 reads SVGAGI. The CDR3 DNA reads TGTGCCAGCAGCCTACTAGCGGGAGGAGAGACCCAGTACTTC. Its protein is CASSLLAGGETQYF.

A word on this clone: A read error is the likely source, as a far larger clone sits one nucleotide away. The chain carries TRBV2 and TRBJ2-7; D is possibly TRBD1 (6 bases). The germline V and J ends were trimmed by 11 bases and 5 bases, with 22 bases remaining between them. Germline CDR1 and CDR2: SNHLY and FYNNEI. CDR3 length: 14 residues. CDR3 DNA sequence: TGTGCCGGCACCTCCCTGGGGGCGTCGGACGAGCAGTACTTC. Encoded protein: CAGTSLGASDEQYF.

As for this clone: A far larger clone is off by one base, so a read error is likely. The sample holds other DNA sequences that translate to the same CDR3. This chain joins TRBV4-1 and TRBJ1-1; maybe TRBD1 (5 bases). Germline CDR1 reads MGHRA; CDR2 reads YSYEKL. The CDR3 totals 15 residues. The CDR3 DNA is TGCGCCAGCAGCCAAGGGACACTGCGAAGAACTGAGGCTTTCTTT. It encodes CASSQGTLRRTEAFF.

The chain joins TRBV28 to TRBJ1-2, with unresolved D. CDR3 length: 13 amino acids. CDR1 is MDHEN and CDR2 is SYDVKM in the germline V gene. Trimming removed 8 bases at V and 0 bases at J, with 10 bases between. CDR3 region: CASARAANYGYTF. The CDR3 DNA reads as TGTGCCAGCGCTCGGGCAGCTAACTATGGCTACACCTTC.

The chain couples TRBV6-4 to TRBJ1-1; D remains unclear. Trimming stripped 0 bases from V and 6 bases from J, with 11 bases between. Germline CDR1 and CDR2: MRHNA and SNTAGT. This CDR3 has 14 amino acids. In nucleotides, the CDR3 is TGTGCCAGCAGTGACTCAGGTCAGACGTCTGAAGCTTTCTTT. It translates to CASSDSGQTSEAFF.

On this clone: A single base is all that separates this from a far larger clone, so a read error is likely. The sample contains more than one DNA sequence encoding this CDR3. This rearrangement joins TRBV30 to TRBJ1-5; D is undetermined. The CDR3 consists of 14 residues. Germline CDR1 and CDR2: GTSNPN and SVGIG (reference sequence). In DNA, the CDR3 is TGTGCCTGGAGCGGCACGATGGCGAATCAACCCCAGCATTTT. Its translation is CAWSGTMANQPQHF.

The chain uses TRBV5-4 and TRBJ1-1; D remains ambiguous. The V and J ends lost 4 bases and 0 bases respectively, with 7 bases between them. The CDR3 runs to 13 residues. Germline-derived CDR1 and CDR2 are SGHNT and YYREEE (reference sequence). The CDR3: CASSRILNTEAFF. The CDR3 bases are TGTGCCAGCAGCCGCATACTGAACACTGAAGCTTTCTTT.

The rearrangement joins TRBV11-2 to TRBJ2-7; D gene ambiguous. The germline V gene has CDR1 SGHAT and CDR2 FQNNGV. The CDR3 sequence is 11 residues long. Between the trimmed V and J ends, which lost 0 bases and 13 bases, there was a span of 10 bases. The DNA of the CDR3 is TGTGCCAGCAGCTTAGAGTCCAGCAGATACTTC. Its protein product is CASSLESSRYF. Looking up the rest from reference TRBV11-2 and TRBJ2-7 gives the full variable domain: EAGVAQSPRYKIIEKRQSVAFWCNPISGHATLYWYQQILGQGPKLLIQFQNNGVVDDSQLPKDRFSAERLKGVDSTLKIQPAKLEDSAVYLCASSLESSRYFGPGTRLTVT.

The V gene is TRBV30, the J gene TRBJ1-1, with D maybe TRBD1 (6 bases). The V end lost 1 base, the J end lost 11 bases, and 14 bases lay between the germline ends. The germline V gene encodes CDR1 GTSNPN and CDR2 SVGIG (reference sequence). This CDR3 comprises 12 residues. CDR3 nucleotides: TGTGCCTGGAGTGGACAACAGGGACACGCTTTCTTT. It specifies CAWSGQQGHAFF.

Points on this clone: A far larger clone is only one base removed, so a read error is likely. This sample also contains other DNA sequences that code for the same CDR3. The CDR3 sequence: CASSFLSQTGTEAFF. The CDR3 DNA sequence: TGTGCCAGCAGCTTCCTTTCACAGACTGGAACTGAAGCTTTCTTT. The V and J genes are TRBV5-4 and TRBJ1-1; D unresolved. This CDR3 has 15 amino acids. Germline V lookup: CDR1 SGHNT, CDR2 YYREEE (reference sequence). The V gene lost 2 bases and the J gene lost 5 bases, with 16 bases spanning the gap.

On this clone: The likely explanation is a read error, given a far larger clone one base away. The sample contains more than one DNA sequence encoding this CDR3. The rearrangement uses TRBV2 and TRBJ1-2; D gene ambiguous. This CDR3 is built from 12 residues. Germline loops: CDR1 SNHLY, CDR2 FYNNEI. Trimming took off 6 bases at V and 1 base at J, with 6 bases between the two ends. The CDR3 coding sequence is TGTGCCAGCAGGGGCGGTAACTATGGCTACACCTTC. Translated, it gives CASRGGNYGYTF.

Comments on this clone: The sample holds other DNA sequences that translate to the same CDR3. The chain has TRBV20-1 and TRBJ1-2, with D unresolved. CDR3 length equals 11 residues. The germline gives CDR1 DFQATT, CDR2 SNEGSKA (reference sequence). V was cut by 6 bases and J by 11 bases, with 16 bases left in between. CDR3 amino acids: CSASLPIGYTF. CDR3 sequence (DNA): TGCAGTGCCAGCTTACCTATTGGATACACCTTC.

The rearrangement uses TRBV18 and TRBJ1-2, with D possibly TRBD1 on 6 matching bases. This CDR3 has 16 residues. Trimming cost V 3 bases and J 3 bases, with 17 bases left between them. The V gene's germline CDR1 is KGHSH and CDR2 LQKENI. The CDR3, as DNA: TGTGCCAGCTCACCTGACCTAACAGGGAAGTACTATGGCTACACCTTC. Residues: CASSPDLTGKYYGYTF. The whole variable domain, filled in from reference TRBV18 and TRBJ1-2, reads NAGVMQNPRHLVRRRGQEARLRCSPMKGHSHVYWYRQLPEEGLKFMVYLQKENIIDESGMPKERFSAEFPKEGPSILRIQQVVRGDSAAYFCASSPDLTGKYYGYTFGSGTRLTVV.

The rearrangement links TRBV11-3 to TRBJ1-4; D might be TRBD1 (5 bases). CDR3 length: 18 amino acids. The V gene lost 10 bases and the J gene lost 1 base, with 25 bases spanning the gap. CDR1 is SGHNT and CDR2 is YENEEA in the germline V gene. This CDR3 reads CATLDRQSPPRTNEKLFF. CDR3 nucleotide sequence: TGTGCCACCCTGGATCGACAGTCTCCTCCCCGAACTAATGAAAAACTGTTTTTT.

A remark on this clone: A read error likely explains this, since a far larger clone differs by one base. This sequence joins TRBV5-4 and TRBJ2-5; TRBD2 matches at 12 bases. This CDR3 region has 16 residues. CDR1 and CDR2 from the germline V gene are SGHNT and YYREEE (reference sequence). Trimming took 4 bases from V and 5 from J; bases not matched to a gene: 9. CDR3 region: CASSPLASGRAETQYF. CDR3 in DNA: TGTGCCAGCAGCCCCCTGGCTAGCGGGAGGGCGGAGACCCAGTACTTC.

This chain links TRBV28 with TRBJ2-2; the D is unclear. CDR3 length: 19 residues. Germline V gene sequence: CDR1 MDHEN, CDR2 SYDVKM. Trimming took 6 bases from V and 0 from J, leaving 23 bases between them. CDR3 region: CASSPEWVTRGSNTGELFF. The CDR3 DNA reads TGTGCCAGCAGCCCGGAATGGGTCACGAGAGGCTCGAACACCGGGGAGCTGTTTTTT.

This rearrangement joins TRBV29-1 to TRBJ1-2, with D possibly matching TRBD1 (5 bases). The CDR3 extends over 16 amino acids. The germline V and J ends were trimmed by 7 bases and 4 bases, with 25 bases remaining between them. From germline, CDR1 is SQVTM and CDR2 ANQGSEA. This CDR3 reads CSALPPGLREGYGYTF. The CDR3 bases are TGCAGCGCTCTACCTCCGGGACTCCGGGAGGGCTATGGCTACACCTTC.

The CDR3 protein is CASSPWTGGNEQYF. As DNA, the CDR3 is TGTGCCAGCAGCCCCTGGACAGGGGGCAACGAGCAGTACTTC. The chain links TRBV2 to TRBJ2-7; TRBD1 matches at 11 bases. This CDR3 is built from 14 residues. Germline V gives CDR1 SNHLY, CDR2 FYNNEI. Trimming cost V 6 bases and J 5 bases; bases outside gene matches: 6. The whole variable domain, filled in from reference TRBV2 and TRBJ2-7, reads EPEVTQTPSHQVTQMGQEVILRCVPISNHLYFYWYRQILGQKVEFLVSFYNNEISEKSEIFDDQFSVERPDGSNFTLKIRSTKLEDSAMYFCASSPWTGGNEQYFGPGTRLTVT.